This TCR beta chain was sequenced during a study of blood T cell repertoires in COVID-19. Across the study: Sites in the United States, Italy and Spain provided acute and convalescent COVID-19 samples. PBMCs, B-cell-depleted T cells, or T cells provided the cDNA or gDNA that made up the material.

The participants were between roughly 18 and 100 years old and came from under 25 US areas. Per germline, CDR1 MNHEY and CDR2 SMNVEV (reference sequence). This CDR3 comprises 15 residues. The V gene end was trimmed by 2 bases and the J gene end by 1 base; junction bases not matched to a gene: 4. Profiled with immunoSEQ multiplex PCR; TCRdb holds only in-frame clones, not every one. In the table there are about 180,000 clones, roughly nine tenths of which are singletons. V is TRBV27 and J is TRBJ2-5; 7 bases match TRBD2. This receptor was identified in a woman in her 40s with acute COVID-19. Sequenced sample: PBMCs or T cells enriched from blood (not recorded which). In nucleotides, the CDR3 is TGTGCCAGCAGTTTAAGGCTAGCGGTCCAAGAGACCCAGTACTTC. Translated: CASSLRLAVQETQYF.